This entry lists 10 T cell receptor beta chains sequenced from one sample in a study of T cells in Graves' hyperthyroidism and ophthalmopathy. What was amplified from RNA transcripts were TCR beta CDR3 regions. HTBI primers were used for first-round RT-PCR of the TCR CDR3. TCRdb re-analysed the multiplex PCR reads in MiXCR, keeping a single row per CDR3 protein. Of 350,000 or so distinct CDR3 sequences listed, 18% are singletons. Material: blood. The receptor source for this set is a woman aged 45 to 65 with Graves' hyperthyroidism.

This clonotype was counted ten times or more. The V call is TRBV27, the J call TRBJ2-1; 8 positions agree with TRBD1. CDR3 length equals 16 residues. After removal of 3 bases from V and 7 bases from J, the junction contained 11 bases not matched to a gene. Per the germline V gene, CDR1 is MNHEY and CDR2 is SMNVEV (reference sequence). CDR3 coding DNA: TGTGCCAGCAGTTTCCGGGACAGGTCACACGGGAATGAGCAGTTCTTC. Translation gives CASSFRDRSHGNEQFF.

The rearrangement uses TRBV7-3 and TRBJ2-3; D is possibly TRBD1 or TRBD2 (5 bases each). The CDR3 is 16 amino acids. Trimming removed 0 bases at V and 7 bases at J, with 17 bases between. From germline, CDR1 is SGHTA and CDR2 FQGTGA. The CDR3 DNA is TGTGCCAGCAGCTTAACGGGGGTTTATGGGGGTAATACGCAGTATTTT. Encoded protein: CASSLTGVYGGNTQYF.

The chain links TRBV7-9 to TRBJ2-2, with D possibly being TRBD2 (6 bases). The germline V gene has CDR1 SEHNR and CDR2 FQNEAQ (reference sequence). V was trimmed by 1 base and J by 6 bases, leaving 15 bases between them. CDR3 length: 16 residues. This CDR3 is CASSLESILAPGELFF. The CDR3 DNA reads TGTGCCAGCAGCTTAGAATCGATACTAGCTCCCGGGGAGCTGTTTTTT. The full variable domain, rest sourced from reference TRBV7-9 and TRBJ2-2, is DTGVSQNPRHKITKRGQNVTFRCDPISEHNRLYWYRQTLGQGPEFLTYFQNEAQLEKSRLLSDRFSAERPKGSFSTLEIQRTEQGDSAMYLCASSLESILAPGELFFGEGSRLTVL.

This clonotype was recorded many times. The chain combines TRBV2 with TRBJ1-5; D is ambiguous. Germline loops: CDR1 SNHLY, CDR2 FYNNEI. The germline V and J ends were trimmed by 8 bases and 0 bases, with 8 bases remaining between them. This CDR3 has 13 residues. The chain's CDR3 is CASSVNSNQPQHF. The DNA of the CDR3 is TGTGCCAGCTCGGTGAATAGCAATCAGCCCCAGCATTTT.

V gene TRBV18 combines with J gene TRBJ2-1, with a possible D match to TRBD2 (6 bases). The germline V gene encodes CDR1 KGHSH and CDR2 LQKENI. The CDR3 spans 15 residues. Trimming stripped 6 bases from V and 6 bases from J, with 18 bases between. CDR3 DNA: TGTGCCAGCTCCCAAGGGACTCCCCTCGTCAATGAGCAGTTCTTC. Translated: CASSQGTPLVNEQFF.

CDR3 sequence reads: CASSLETIGVSSGANVLTF. As DNA, the CDR3 is TGCGCCAGCAGCTTGGAAACGATAGGGGTGAGCTCTGGGGCCAACGTCCTGACTTTC. The chain employs TRBV5-1 and TRBJ2-6, with a weak D call TRBD1 (5 bases). The germline gives CDR1 SGHRS, CDR2 YFSETQ. V shed 0 bases and J shed 0 bases, with 16 bases lying between them. The CDR3 consists of 19 residues.

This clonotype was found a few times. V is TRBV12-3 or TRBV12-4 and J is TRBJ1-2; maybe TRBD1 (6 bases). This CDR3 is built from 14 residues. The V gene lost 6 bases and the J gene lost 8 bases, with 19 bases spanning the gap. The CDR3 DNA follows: TGTGCCAGCAGCCCCGACAGGACCAGACTCGGCTACACCTTC. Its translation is CASSPDRTRLGYTF.

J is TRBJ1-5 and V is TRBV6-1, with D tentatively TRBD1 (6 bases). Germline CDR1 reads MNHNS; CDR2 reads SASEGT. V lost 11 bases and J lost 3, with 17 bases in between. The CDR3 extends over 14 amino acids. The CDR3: CAAQGGYPNQPQHF. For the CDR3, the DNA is TGTGCCGCCCAAGGGGGGTATCCCAATCAGCCCCAGCATTTT.

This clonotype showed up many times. The CDR3 DNA reads as TGTGCCAGCAGCGGGAGATCGGGGGAGACCCAGTACTTC. It translates to CASSGRSGETQYF. The V gene is TRBV2, the J gene TRBJ2-5; tentative D call: TRBD2 (6 bases). The length of the CDR3 is 13 residues. The V gene lost 6 bases and the J gene lost 5 bases, with 13 bases spanning the gap. CDR1 SNHLY and CDR2 FYNNEI come from the germline V gene.

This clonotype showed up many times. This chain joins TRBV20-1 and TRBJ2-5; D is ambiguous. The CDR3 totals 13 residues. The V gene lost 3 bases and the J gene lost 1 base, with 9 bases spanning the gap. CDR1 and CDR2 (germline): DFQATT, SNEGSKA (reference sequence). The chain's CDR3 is CSARQDTQETQYF. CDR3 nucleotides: TGCAGTGCTAGGCAAGATACCCAAGAGACCCAGTACTTC.